The present T cell receptor beta chain was sequenced within a study of T cell responses to AZD1222 COVID-19 vaccine. General study findings and limits: The donors showed a predominance of white British ancestry and of females, with possible underestimation of clonal diversity.

V lost 1 base and J lost 8, with 14 bases in between. The CDR3 has 14 amino acids. From germline, CDR1 is LGHNA and CDR2 YSLEER. The assay was immunoSEQ multiplex PCR, and TCRdb's table has in-frame clones only and misses some. The sample lists some 83,000 clones, around 88% occurring once. About this clone itself: Its cognate antigen is unknown.

Sequencing was performed on peripheral blood, taken on day 0 of AZD1222 vaccination. The chain combines TRBV4-3 with TRBJ1-1; no definite D call. This TCR was sampled from an adult in good health. This CDR3 reads CASSQGLVSLEAFF. CDR3 nucleotides: TGCGCCAGCAGCCAAGGTTTAGTCTCGCTCGAAGCTTTCTTT.